This entry lists 26 T cell receptor beta chains sequenced from one sample in a study of T cell responses to AZD1222 COVID-19 vaccine. TCRdb's table, derived via immunoSEQ multiplex PCR, lists solely in-frame clones and lacks some. The sample comprises 170,000 or so clones, 87% of which are singletons, and less than 3% rests with the top ten. Sample: peripheral blood, taken on day 0 of AZD1222 vaccination. These receptors all stem from an adult in good health.

CDR3 nucleotides: TGTGCCAGTAGTGCCCGACAGGTCAACTATGGCTACACCTTC. Translated: CASSARQVNYGYTF. This chain uses TRBV19 with TRBJ1-2; D might be TRBD1 (6 bases). Trimming left V 5 bases short and J 2 bases short, with 12 bases between. The CDR3 runs 14 residues. The V gene's germline CDR1 is LNHDA and CDR2 SQIVND (reference sequence).

This chain links TRBV7-6 with TRBJ1-1; 10 nucleotides agree with TRBD1. V was pared by 2 bases and J by 1 base, with 10 bases of the junction left unmatched. This CDR3 spans 18 amino acids. Germline CDR1 reads SGHVS; CDR2 reads FNYEAQ. This CDR3 reads CASSLRGQGYGKNTEAFF. CDR3 nucleotide sequence: TGTGCCAGCAGCTTACGGGGACAGGGGTACGGAAAGAACACTGAAGCTTTCTTT.

The chain combines TRBV13 with TRBJ2-7, with D tentatively TRBD2 (6 bases). The CDR3 runs 15 residues. Germline V CDR1 and CDR2: PRHDT, FYEKMQ (reference sequence). The germline V and J ends were trimmed by 2 bases and 2 bases, with 13 bases remaining between them. In DNA, the CDR3 is TGTGCCAGCAGCTTAACCGGGAGAAACCCCTACGAGCAGTACTTC. Translation gives CASSLTGRNPYEQYF.

J is TRBJ2-1 and V is TRBV10-3; TRBD2 aligns across 13 bases. This CDR3 contains 13 residues. Germline loops: CDR1 ENHRY, CDR2 SYGVKD. V shed 8 bases, J shed 8 bases, and the junction held 3 bases outside the gene matches. CDR3 DNA: TGTGCCATCGGGACTAGCGGGAAGGATGAGCAGTTCTTC. Translated: CAIGTSGKDEQFF.

CDR3 protein: CASSPGRDRAFF. The CDR3 DNA is TGTGCCAGCAGCCCAGGGAGGGACAGGGCTTTCTTT. The V call is TRBV7-9, the J call TRBJ1-1; 8 nucleotides align to TRBD1. The CDR3 is made up of 12 amino acids. CDR1 SEHNR and CDR2 FQNEAQ come from the germline V gene (reference sequence). Trimming took 5 bases from V and 11 from J; bases not matched to a gene: 7.

This clone has a single count. The chain carries TRBV4-1 and TRBJ2-7; maybe TRBD1 (5 bases). This CDR3 has 17 amino acids. Germline assignment: CDR1 MGHRA and CDR2 YSYEKL. V was trimmed by 0 bases and J by 3 bases, leaving 18 bases between them. CDR3 DNA sequence: TGCGCCAGCAGCCAAGATTTCAGGGCAGGCACCTACTACGAGCAGTACTTC. Encoded protein: CASSQDFRAGTYYEQYF.

This chain uses TRBV27 with TRBJ2-3; weak D call: TRBD1 (5 bases). The CDR3 length is 13 residues. Between the trimmed V and J ends, which lost 3 bases and 10 bases, there was a span of 14 bases. Germline CDR1 MNHEY, CDR2 SMNVEV (reference sequence). CDR3 sequence reads: CASSFGAQDSQYF. The CDR3 bases are TGTGCCAGCAGTTTTGGGGCCCAAGACTCGCAGTATTTT.

The V and J genes are TRBV2 and TRBJ1-1; no reliable D call. This CDR3 region has 13 residues. Germline V gene sequence: CDR1 SNHLY, CDR2 FYNNEI. The V and J ends lost 8 bases and 0 bases respectively, with 10 bases between them. Here the CDR3 reads CASSQGVNTEAFF. The CDR3 DNA follows: TGTGCCAGCTCCCAAGGAGTGAACACTGAAGCTTTCTTT. The full variable domain, completed using reference TRBV2 and TRBJ1-1, is EPEVTQTPSHQVTQMGQEVILRCVPISNHLYFYWYRQILGQKVEFLVSFYNNEISEKSEIFDDQFSVERPDGSNFTLKIRSTKLEDSAMYFCASSQGVNTEAFFGQGTRLTVV.

This clone was observed once. The gene calls are TRBV19 and TRBJ1-1; D possibly corresponds to TRBD1 (6 bases). The CDR3 consists of 18 residues. Trimming stripped 2 bases from V and 3 bases from J, with 22 bases between. Germline CDR1 is LNHDA and CDR2 is SQIVND (reference sequence). The CDR3 sequence: CASSISRRGARVDTEAFF. The CDR3 nucleotides read TGTGCCAGTAGTATATCGCGCAGGGGAGCTCGTGTCGACACTGAAGCTTTCTTT.

This clone has more than one count but fewer than ten. The rearrangement uses TRBV5-1 and TRBJ1-1, with D uncertain. The length of the CDR3 is 15 residues. V lost 0 bases, J lost 2 bases, and 11 bases lay in between. Per the germline V gene, CDR1 is SGHRS and CDR2 is YFSETQ. The CDR3 region is CASSLVGQLNTEAFF. The DNA for the CDR3 is TGCGCCAGCAGCTTGGTCGGTCAACTTAACACTGAAGCTTTCTTT.

The V and J genes are TRBV7-6 and TRBJ2-7; no definite D call. V gave up 5 bases and J gave up 7 bases, with 12 bases separating them. The CDR3 is made up of 12 amino acids. Germline V CDR1 and CDR2: SGHVS, FNYEAQ. CDR3 amino acids: CASSPGPGEQYF. The CDR3 region has the DNA TGTGCCAGCAGCCCCGGTCCTGGAGAGCAGTACTTC.

The gene calls are TRBV19 and TRBJ2-1; a possible D gene is TRBD2 (5 bases). V was cut by 4 bases and J by 3 bases, with 19 bases left in between. Germline lookup yields CDR1 LNHDA and CDR2 SQIVND (reference sequence). CDR3 length: 17 residues. DNA of the CDR3: TGTGCCAGTAGTAGTGCGGGCCCGATCCCCTTCTACAATGAGCAGTTCTTC. This translates into CASSSAGPIPFYNEQFF.

The chain recombines TRBV2 with TRBJ1-5; the D gene is possibly TRBD1 (5 bases). CDR3 length: 15 amino acids. With 2 bases removed from V and 2 bases from J, the gap between germline ends came to 10 bases. The V gene's germline CDR1 is SNHLY and CDR2 FYNNEI. The CDR3 reads CASSERGLGNQPQHF. The CDR3 DNA reads as TGTGCCAGCAGTGAAAGGGGTTTGGGCAATCAGCCCCAGCATTTT.

This clone was recorded only once. The chain is built from TRBV6-5 and TRBJ1-4; maybe TRBD1 (5 bases). Germline V gene data show CDR1 as MNHEY and CDR2 as SVGAGI. The CDR3 contains 14 residues. The germline V and J ends were trimmed by 7 bases and 5 bases, with 14 bases remaining between them. The CDR3 bases are TGTGCCAGCACCCTCGGGGGTTCGAATGAAAAACTGTTTTTT. Translated, it gives CASTLGGSNEKLFF.

V is TRBV27 and J is TRBJ2-7; 14 positions agree with TRBD2. Looked up from germline, CDR1 is MNHEY and CDR2 is SMNVEV (reference sequence). V lost 5 bases and J lost 2; bases outside the gene matches: 5. The CDR3 has 16 amino acids. This CDR3 is CASSEGLAGVAYEQYF. CDR3 sequence (DNA): TGTGCCAGCAGTGAGGGACTAGCGGGAGTGGCCTACGAGCAGTACTTC.

J is TRBJ2-7 and V is TRBV15; 13 bases line up with TRBD2. J gave up 12 bases and V 1 base, and 6 bases lay outside the gene matches. In germline, CDR1 is LNHNV, CDR2 YYDKDF (reference sequence). The CDR3 loop spans 14 amino acids. Here the CDR3 DNA reads TGTGCCACCAGCAGAGGGACTAGCGGGAGCCTACGGTACTTC. Translation gives CATSRGTSGSLRYF.

The gene calls are TRBV28 and TRBJ1-2; D may be TRBD1 (6 bases). Germline V gene lookup returns CDR1 MDHEN and CDR2 SYDVKM. V gave up 5 bases and J gave up 2 bases, with 15 bases separating them. The CDR3 extends over 15 amino acids. CDR3: CASSPEGRGNYGYTF. Here the CDR3 DNA reads TGTGCCAGCAGTCCGGAGGGAAGGGGGAACTATGGCTACACCTTC.

The chain employs TRBV2 and TRBJ1-3, with TRBD1 matching 7 bases. V shed 4 bases and J 0 bases; nucleotides not matched to a gene: 6. Germline CDR1 reads SNHLY; CDR2 reads FYNNEI. The CDR3 sequence is 16 residues long. As DNA, the CDR3 is TGTGCCAGCAGTGCCCGACAGGGACTCTCTGGAAACACCATATATTTT. It encodes CASSARQGLSGNTIYF.

This chain connects TRBV19 to TRBJ2-7; 7 nucleotides match TRBD1. Germline-derived CDR1 and CDR2 are LNHDA and SQIVND (reference sequence). V dropped 4 bases and J dropped 7; count of bases not matched to a gene: 10. This CDR3 spans 14 amino acids. The CDR3 sequence: CASSTGDSLWEQYF. DNA of the CDR3: TGTGCCAGTAGTACCGGGGACAGCCTCTGGGAGCAGTACTTC.

This clone came up a few times. The genes are TRBV2 and TRBJ1-3; D remains ambiguous. Between the trimmed V and J ends, which lost 8 bases and 0 bases, there was a span of 8 bases. CDR1 is SNHLY and CDR2 is FYNNEI in the germline V gene. The CDR3 is 13 residues long. CDR3 region: CASASFSGNTIYF. For the CDR3, the DNA is TGTGCCAGCGCCTCCTTCTCTGGAAACACCATATATTTT.

The chain employs TRBV19 and TRBJ2-7, with TRBD1 matching 7 bases. CDR1 LNHDA and CDR2 SQIVND come from the germline V gene (reference sequence). Unmatched junction bases numbered 9, after V lost 4 bases and J lost 3 bases. The CDR3 has 15 residues. The CDR3 is CASSTAGTAYYEQYF. The CDR3 DNA is TGTGCCAGTAGTACCGCCGGGACAGCCTACTACGAGCAGTACTTC.

The J gene is TRBJ2-7, the V gene TRBV11-1; D unresolved. V was shortened by 1 base and J by 7 bases, with 11 bases between the two germline ends. This CDR3 is built from 13 residues. The germline V gene has CDR1 SGHAT and CDR2 FQDESV (reference sequence). CDR3 coding DNA: TGTGCCAGCAGCTTAGGGACCGCAGAAGAGCAGTACTTC. This codes for CASSLGTAEEQYF.

The chain recombines TRBV24-1 with TRBJ2-3; the D gene is possibly TRBD2 (5 bases). Germline V lookup: CDR1 KGHDR, CDR2 SFDVKD. The CDR3 is 13 amino acids. V shed 9 bases and J shed 2 bases, with 11 bases lying between them. CDR3 sequence: CATGESHTDTQYF. The CDR3 bases are TGTGCCACCGGGGAGAGCCACACAGATACGCAGTATTTT.

V gene TRBV5-4 combines with J gene TRBJ1-2; D remains ambiguous. CDR3 length: 14 residues. V gave up 0 bases and J gave up 3 bases, with 9 bases separating them. Germline CDR1 is SGHNT and CDR2 is YYREEE (reference sequence). CDR3 amino acids: CASSLDAGHYGYTF. The DNA of the CDR3 is TGTGCCAGCAGCTTGGACGCAGGACACTATGGCTACACCTTC.

Here the CDR3 reads CASSLGDWDRQNQPQHF. CDR3 DNA: TGTGCCAGCAGCTTAGGGGACTGGGACAGGCAGAATCAGCCCCAGCATTTT. V and J are TRBV7-2 and TRBJ1-5; 8 nucleotides agree with TRBD1. Germline lookup yields CDR1 SGHTA and CDR2 FQGNSA. The CDR3 is 17 residues long. V was clipped by 1 base and J by 4 bases; unmatched bases: 9.

The CDR3 loop is CASSPGGLAGVNEQYF. The CDR3 coding sequence is TGTGCCAGCAGCCCTGGCGGGCTAGCGGGAGTCAACGAGCAGTACTTC. The chain couples TRBV5-4 to TRBJ2-7; TRBD2 matches 10 bases. The J segment lost 5 bases and the V segment lost 4 bases, leaving 12 bases of the junction unmatched. Germline V gives CDR1 SGHNT, CDR2 YYREEE (reference sequence). This CDR3 comprises 16 residues. The variable domain in full, completed from reference TRBV5-4 and TRBJ2-7, reads ETGVTQSPTHLIKTRGQQVTLRCSSQSGHNTVSWYQQALGQGPQFIFQYYREEENGRGNFPPRFSGLQFPNYSSELNVNALELDDSALYLCASSPGGLAGVNEQYFGPGTRLTVT.